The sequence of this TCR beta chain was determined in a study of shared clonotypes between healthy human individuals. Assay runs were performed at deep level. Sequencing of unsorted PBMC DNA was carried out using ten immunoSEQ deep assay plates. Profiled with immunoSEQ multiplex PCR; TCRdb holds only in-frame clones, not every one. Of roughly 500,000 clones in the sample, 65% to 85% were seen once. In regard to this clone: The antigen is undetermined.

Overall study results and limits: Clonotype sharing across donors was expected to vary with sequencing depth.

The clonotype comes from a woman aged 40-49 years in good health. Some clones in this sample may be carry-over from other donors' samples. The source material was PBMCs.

The CDR3 sequence: CASSFRAFDYGYTF. In DNA, the CDR3 is TGTGCCAGCAGCTTTAGAGCCTTTGATTATGGCTACACCTTC. J is TRBJ1-2 and V is TRBV5-4; D is unresolved. Germline V gene data show CDR1 as SGHNT and CDR2 as YYREEE (reference sequence). The V gene lost 2 bases and the J gene lost 5 bases, with 13 bases spanning the gap. This CDR3 is built from 14 residues.